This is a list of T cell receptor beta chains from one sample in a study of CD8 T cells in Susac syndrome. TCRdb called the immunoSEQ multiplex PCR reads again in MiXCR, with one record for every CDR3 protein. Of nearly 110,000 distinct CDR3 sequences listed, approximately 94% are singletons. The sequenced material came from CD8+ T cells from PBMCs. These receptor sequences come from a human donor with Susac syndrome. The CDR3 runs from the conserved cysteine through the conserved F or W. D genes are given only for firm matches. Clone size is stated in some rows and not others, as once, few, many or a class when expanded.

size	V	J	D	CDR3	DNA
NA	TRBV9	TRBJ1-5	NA	CASSVGSGDQPQHF	TGTGCCAGCAGCGTAGGGTCAGGGGATCAGCCCCAGCATTTT
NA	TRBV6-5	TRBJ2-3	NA	CATTGPGAHTDTQYF	TGTGCCACCACGGGGCCGGGGGCCCACACAGATACGCAGTATTTT
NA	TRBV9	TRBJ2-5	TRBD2	CASSAGLAGAGETQYF	TGTGCCAGCAGCGCCGGACTAGCGGGGGCAGGGGAGACCCAGTACTTC
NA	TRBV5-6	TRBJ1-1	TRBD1	CASSFGTGLAEAFF	TGTGCCAGCAGCTTCGGGACAGGGTTAGCTGAAGCTTTCTTT
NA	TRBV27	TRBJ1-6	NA	CASSLRGSSYNSPLHF	TGTGCCAGCAGTTTGCGCGGGAGCTCCTATAATTCACCCCTCCACTTT
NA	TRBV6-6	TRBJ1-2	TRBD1	CASNRDRVNGYTF	TGTGCCAGCAACCGGGACAGGGTCAATGGCTACACCTTC
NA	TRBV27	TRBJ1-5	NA	CASSLSPGQPQHF	TGTGCCAGCAGTTTGTCCCCAGGGCAGCCCCAGCATTTT
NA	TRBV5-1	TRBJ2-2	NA	CASSTTPTGELFF	TGCGCCAGCAGCACGACACCGACCGGGGAGCTGTTTTTT
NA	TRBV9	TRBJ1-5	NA	CASSVAGNGPQHF	TGTGCCAGCAGCGTAGCAGGGAACGGGCCCCAGCATTTT
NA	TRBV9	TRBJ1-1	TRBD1	CASSVDDRANTEAFF	TGTGCCAGCAGCGTAGATGACAGGGCGAACACTGAAGCTTTCTTT
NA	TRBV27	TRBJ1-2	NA	CASSFRGSHYGYTF	TGTGCCAGCAGTTTTAGGGGGAGCCACTATGGCTACACCTTC
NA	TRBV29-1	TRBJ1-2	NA	CSVVRANTDYGYTF	TGCAGCGTTGTCCGGGCTAATACTGACTATGGCTACACCTTC
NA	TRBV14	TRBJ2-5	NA	CASSQVKDLQETQYF	TGTGCCAGCAGCCAAGTCAAGGACCTCCAAGAGACCCAGTACTTC
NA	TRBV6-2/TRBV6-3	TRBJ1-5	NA	CASRPTGTTYSNQPQHF	TGTGCCAGCAGGCCTACCGGGACAACGTATAGCAATCAGCCCCAGCATTTT
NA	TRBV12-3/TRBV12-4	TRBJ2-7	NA	CASSLGGTYEQYF	TGTGCCAGCAGTTTAGGGGGCACCTACGAGCAGTACTTC
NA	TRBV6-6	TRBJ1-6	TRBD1	CASSPRTGGGSPLHF	TGTGCCAGCAGCCCTAGGACAGGGGGTGGCTCACCCCTCCACTTT
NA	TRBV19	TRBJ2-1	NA	CASAGGPNYNEQFF	TGTGCCAGTGCCGGGGGGCCAAATTACAATGAGCAGTTCTTC
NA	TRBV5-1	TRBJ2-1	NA	CASSGTSNEQFF	TGCGCCAGCAGCGGTACCAGTAATGAGCAGTTCTTC
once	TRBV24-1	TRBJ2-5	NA	CATSDLGGETQYF	TGTGCCACCAGTGATTTAGGCGGGGAGACCCAGTACTTC
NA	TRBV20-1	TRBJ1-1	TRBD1	CSAWDSNTEAFF	TGCAGTGCTTGGGACAGTAACACTGAAGCTTTCTTT
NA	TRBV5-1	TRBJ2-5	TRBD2	CASSWTAAGYQETQYF	TGCGCCAGCAGCTGGACGGCAGCGGGGTACCAAGAGACCCAGTACTTC
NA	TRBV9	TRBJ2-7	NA	CASSVGAGNEQYF	TGTGCCAGCAGCGTAGGCGCGGGGAACGAGCAGTACTTC
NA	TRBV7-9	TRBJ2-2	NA	CASPGPNTGELFF	TGTGCCAGCCCCGGGCCCAACACCGGGGAGCTGTTTTTT
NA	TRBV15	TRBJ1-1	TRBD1	CATSRGQGLNTEAFF	TGTGCCACCAGCAGAGGACAGGGCCTGAACACTGAAGCTTTCTTT
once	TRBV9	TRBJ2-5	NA	CASSAQGGGPQETQYF	TGTGCCAGCAGCGCTCAGGGAGGAGGCCCCCAAGAGACCCAGTACTTC
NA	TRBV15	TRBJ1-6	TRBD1	CATSSRDRGPPLHF	TGTGCCACCAGCAGCCGGGACAGGGGGCCGCCCCTCCACTTT
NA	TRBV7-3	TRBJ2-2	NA	CASSELGEVGELFF	TGTGCCAGCAGCGAACTGGGGGAAGTCGGGGAGCTGTTTTTT
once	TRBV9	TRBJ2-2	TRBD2	CASSVDSGGGTGELFF	TGTGCCAGCAGCGTAGACAGCGGGGGGGGCACCGGGGAGCTGTTTTTT
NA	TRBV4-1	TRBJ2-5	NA	CASSQRISDHQETQYF	TGCGCCAGCAGCCAGAGAATTTCCGACCACCAAGAGACCCAGTACTTC
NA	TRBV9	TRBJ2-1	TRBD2	CASSHPGGLAYNEQFF	TGTGCCAGCAGCCACCCGGGGGGGCTAGCGTACAATGAGCAGTTCTTC
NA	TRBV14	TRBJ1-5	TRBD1	CASSETNRGLWNQPQHF	TGTGCCAGCAGTGAAACCAACAGGGGATTATGGAATCAGCCCCAGCATTTT
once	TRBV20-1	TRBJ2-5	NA	CSARPPDLETQYF	TGCAGTGCTAGACCGCCGGACTTAGAGACCCAGTACTTC
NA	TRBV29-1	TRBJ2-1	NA	CSAGVGDYNEQFF	TGCAGCGCCGGGGTAGGGGATTACAATGAGCAGTTCTTC
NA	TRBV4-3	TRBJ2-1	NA	CASSFTWGNEQFF	TGCGCCAGCAGCTTTACCTGGGGCAATGAGCAGTTCTTC
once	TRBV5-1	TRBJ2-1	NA	CASSLLGASKANNEQFF	TGCGCCAGCAGCCTCCTTGGGGCATCCAAGGCAAACAATGAGCAGTTCTTC
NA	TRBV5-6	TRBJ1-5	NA	CASSQGAQPQHF	TGTGCCAGCAGCCAGGGAGCTCAGCCCCAGCATTTT
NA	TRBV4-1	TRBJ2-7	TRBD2	CASSSGGAHYEQYF	TGCGCCAGCTCTAGCGGGGGGGCTCACTACGAGCAGTACTTC
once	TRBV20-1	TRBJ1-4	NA	CSAREVRSDKLFF	TGCAGTGCTAGAGAGGTTAGGTCCGATAAACTGTTTTTT
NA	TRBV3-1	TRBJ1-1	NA	CASSQDEGAFF	TGTGCCAGCAGCCAAGACGAGGGGGCTTTCTTT
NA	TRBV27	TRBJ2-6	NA	CASSGWRGPTGANVLTF	TGTGCCAGCAGTGGGTGGCGGGGGCCTACTGGGGCCAACGTCCTGACTTTC
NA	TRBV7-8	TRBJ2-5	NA	CASSLVGLYETQYF	TGTGCCAGCAGCTTAGTAGGACTATACGAGACCCAGTACTTC